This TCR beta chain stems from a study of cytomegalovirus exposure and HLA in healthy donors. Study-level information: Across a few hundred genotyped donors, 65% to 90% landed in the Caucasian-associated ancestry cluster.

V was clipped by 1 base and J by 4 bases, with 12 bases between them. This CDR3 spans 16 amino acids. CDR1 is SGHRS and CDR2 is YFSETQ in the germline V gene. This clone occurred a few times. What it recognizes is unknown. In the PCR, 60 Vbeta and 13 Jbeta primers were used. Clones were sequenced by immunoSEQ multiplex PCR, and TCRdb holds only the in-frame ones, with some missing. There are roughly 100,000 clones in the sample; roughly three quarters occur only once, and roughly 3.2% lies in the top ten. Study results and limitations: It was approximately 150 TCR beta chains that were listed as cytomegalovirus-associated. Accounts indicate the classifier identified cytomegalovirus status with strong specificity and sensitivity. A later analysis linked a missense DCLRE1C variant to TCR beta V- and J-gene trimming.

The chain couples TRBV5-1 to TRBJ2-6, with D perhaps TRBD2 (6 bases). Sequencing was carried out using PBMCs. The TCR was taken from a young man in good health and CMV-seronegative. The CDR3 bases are TGCGCCAGCAGCTTGTGGGCGGGGAACGGGGCCAACGTCCTGACTTTC. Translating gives CASSLWAGNGANVLTF. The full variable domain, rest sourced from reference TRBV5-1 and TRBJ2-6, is KAGVTQTPRYLIKTRGQQVTLSCSPISGHRSVSWYQQTPGQGLQFLFEYFSETQRNKGNFPGRFSGRQFSNSRSEMNVSTLELGDSALYLCASSLWAGNGANVLTFGAGSRLTVL.